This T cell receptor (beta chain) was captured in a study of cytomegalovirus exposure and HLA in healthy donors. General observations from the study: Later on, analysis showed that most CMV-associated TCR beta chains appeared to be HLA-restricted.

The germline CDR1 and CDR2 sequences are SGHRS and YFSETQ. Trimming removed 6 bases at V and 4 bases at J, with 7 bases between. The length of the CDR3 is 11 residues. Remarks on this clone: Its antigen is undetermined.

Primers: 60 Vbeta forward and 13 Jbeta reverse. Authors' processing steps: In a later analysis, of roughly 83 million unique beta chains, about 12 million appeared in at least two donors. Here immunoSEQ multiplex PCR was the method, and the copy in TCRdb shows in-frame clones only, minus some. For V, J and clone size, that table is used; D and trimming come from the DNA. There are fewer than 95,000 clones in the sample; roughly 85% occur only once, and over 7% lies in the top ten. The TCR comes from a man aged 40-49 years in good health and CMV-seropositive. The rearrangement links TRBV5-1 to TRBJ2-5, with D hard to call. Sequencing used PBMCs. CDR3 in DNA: TGCGCCAGCAACAATGGAGAGACCCAGTACTTC. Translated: CASNNGETQYF. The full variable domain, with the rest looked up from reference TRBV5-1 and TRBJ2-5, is KAGVTQTPRYLIKTRGQQVTLSCSPISGHRSVSWYQQTPGQGLQFLFEYFSETQRNKGNFPGRFSGRQFSNSRSEMNVSTLELGDSALYLCASNNGETQYFGPGTRLLVL.